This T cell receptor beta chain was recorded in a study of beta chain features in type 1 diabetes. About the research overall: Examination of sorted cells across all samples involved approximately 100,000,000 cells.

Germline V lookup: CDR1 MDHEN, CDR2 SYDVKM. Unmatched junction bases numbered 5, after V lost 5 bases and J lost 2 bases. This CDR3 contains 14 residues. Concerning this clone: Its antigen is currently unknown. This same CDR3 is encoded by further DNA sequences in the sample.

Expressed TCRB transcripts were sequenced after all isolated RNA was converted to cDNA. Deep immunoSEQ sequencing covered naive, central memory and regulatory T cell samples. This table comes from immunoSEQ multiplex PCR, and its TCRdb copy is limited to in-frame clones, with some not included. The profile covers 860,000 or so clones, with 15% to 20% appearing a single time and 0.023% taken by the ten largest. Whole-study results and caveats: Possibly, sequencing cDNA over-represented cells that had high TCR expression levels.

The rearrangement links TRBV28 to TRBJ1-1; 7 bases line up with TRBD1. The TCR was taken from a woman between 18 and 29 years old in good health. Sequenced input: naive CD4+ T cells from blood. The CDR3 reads CASSPGTANTEAFF. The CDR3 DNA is TGTGCCAGCAGTCCGGGGACAGCTAACACTGAAGCTTTCTTT. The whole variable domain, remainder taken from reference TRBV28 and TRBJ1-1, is DVKVTQSSRYLVKRTGEKVFLECVQDMDHENMFWYRQDPGLGLRLIYFSYDVKMKEKGDIPEGYSVSREKKERFSLILESASTNQTSMYLCASSPGTANTEAFFGQGTRLTVV.